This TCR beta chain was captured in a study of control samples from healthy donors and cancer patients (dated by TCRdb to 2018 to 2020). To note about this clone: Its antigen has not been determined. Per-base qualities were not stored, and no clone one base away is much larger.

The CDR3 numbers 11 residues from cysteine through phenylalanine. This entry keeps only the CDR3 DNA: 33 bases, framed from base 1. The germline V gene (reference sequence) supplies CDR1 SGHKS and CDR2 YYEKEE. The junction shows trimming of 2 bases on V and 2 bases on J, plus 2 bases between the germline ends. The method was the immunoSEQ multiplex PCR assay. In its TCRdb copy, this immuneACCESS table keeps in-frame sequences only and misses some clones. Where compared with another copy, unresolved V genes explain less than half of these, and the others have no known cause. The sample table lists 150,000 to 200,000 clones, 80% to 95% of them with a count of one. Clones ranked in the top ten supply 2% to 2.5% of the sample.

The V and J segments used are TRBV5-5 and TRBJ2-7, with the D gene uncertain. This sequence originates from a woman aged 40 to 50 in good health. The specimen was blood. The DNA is TGTGCCAGCAGCTTTGCCTACGAGCAGTACTTC. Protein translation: CASSFAYEQYF.